This T cell receptor beta chain was observed in a study of blood T cell repertoires in COVID-19. Germline V gives CDR1 MNHEY, CDR2 SVGAGI. The CDR3 contains 13 residues. V gave up 8 bases and J gave up 5 bases; unmatched junction bases: 8. Sequencing used immunoSEQ multiplex PCR; TCRdb keeps in-frame clones, though not all of them. The sample includes about 78,000 clones, 77% of them seen just once. The gene calls are TRBV6-5 and TRBJ1-1; TRBD1 aligns across 7 bases. Sequenced material: peripheral blood. The receptor was isolated from a human donor in a cohort sampled during active COVID-19. Here the CDR3 DNA reads TGTGCCAGCCGCCAGGGGGTTGGTACTGAAGCTTTCTTT. Protein sequence: CASRQGVGTEAFF.